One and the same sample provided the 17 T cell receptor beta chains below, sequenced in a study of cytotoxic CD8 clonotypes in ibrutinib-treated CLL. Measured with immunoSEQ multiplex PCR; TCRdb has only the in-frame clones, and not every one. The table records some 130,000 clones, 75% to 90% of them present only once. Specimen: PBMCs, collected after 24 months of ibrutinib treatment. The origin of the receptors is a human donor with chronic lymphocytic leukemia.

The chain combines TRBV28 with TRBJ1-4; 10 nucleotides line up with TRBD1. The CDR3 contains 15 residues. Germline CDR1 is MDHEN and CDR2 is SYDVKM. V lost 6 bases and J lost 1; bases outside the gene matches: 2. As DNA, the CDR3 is TGTGCCAGCAGGACAGGGGGCGTAACTAATGAAAAACTGTTTTTT. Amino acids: CASRTGGVTNEKLFF.

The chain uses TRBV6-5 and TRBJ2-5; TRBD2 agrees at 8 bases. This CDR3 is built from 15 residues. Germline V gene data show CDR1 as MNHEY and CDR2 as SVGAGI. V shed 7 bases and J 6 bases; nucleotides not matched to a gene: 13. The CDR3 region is CASIFTGGPRKTQYF. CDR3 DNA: TGTGCCAGCATCTTCACGGGAGGGCCGAGGAAGACCCAGTACTTC.

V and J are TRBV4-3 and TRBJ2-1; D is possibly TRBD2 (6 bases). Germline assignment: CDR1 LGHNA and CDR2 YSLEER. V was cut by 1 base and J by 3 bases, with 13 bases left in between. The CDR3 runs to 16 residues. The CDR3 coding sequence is TGCGCCAGCAGCCAAGTGACTAGACAGAACTACAATGAGCAGTTCTTC. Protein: CASSQVTRQNYNEQFF.

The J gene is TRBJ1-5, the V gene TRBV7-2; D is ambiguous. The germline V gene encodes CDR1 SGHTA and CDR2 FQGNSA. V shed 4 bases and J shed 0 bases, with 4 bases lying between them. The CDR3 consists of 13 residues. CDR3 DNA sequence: TGTGCCAGCAGCTGGGATAGCAATCAGCCCCAGCATTTT. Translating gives CASSWDSNQPQHF.

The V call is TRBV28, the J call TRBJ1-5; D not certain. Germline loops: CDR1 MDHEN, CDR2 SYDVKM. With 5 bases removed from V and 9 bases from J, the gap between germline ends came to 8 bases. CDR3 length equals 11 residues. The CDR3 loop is CASSPSWPQHF. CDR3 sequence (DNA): TGTGCCAGCAGTCCATCTTGGCCCCAGCATTTT.

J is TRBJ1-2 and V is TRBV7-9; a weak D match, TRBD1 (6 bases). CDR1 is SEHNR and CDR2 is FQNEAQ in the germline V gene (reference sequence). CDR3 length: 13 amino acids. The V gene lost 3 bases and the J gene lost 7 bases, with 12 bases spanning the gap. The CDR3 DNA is TGTGCCAGCAGCTTGACAGGCCCCTCTGGCTACACCTTC. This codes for CASSLTGPSGYTF.

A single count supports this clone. The CDR3 DNA is TGTGCCAGCAGTTCCCGTGGACAGGCCAGCAATGAGCAGTTCTTC. Protein: CASSSRGQASNEQFF. The chain is built from TRBV6-5 and TRBJ2-1, with TRBD1 matching over 7 bases. Germline CDR1 MNHEY, CDR2 SVGAGI. The CDR3 has 15 residues. The V segment lost 4 bases and the J segment 6 bases; nucleotides outside the gene matches: 9.

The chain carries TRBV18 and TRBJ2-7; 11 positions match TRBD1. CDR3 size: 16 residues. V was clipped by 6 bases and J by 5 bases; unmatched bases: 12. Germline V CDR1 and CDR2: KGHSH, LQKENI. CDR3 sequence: CASSISGTGGLHEQYF. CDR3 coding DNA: TGTGCCAGCTCGATCTCCGGGACAGGGGGACTCCACGAGCAGTACTTC.

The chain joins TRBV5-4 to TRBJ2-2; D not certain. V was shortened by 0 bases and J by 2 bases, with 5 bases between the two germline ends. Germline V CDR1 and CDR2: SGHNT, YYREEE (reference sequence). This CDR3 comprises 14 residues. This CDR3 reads CASSLDRNTGELFF. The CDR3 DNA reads TGTGCCAGCAGCTTGGATAGAAACACCGGGGAGCTGTTTTTT. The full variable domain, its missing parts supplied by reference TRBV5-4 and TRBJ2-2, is ETGVTQSPTHLIKTRGQQVTLRCSSQSGHNTVSWYQQALGQGPQFIFQYYREEENGRGNFPPRFSGLQFPNYSSELNVNALELDDSALYLCASSLDRNTGELFFGEGSRLTVL.

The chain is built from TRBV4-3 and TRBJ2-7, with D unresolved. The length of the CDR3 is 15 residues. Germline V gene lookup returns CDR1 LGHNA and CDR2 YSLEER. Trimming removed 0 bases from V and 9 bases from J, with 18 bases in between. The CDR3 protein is CASSQDRLTARGQYF. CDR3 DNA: TGCGCCAGCAGCCAAGATCGCCTGACCGCCCGCGGGCAGTACTTC.

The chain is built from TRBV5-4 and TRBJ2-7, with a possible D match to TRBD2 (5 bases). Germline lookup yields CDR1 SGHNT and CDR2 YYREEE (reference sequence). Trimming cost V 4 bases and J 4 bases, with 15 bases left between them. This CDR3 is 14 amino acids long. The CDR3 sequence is CASSPGGRGYEQYF. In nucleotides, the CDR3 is TGTGCCAGCAGCCCCGGAGGTCGGGGTTACGAGCAGTACTTC. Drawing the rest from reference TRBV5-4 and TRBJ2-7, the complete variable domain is ETGVTQSPTHLIKTRGQQVTLRCSSQSGHNTVSWYQQALGQGPQFIFQYYREEENGRGNFPPRFSGLQFPNYSSELNVNALELDDSALYLCASSPGGRGYEQYFGPGTRLTVT.

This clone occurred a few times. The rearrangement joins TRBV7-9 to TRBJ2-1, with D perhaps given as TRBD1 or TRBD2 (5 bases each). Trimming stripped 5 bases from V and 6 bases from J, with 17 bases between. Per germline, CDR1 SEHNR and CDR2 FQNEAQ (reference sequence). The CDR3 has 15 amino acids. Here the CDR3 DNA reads TGTGCCAGCAGCCCCAATCTCAGGGAGTTCAATGAGCAGTTCTTC. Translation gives CASSPNLREFNEQFF.

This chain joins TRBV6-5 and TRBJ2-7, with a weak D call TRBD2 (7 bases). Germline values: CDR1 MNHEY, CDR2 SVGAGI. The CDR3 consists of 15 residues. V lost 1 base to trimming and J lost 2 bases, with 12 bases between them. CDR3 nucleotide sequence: TGTGCCAGCAGTTACTTAAGGGGGGGAACCTACGAGCAGTACTTC. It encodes CASSYLRGGTYEQYF.

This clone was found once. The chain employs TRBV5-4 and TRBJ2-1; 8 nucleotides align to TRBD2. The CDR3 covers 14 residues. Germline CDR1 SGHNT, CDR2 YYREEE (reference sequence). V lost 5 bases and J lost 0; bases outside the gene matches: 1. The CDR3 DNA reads TGTGCCAGCAGGAGCGGGAGCTCCTACAATGAGCAGTTCTTC. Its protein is CASRSGSSYNEQFF.

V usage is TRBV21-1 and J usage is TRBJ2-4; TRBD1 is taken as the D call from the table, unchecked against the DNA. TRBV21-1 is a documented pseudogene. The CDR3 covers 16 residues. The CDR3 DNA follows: TGTGCCAGCAGCAGACGGGACAGGGCGGCCAAAAACATTCAGTACTTC. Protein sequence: CASSRRDRAAKNIQYF.

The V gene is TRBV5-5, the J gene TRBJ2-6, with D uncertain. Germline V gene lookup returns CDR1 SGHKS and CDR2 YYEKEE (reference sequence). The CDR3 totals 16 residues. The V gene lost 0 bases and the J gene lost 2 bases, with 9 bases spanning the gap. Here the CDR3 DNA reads TGTGCCAGCAGCTTGGCCCTAGGGACTGGGGCCAACGTCCTGACTTTC. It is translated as CASSLALGTGANVLTF.

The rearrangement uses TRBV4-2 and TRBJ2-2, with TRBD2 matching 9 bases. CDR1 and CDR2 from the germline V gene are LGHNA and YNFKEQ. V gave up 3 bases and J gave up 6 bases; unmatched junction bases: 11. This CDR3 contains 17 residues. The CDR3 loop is CASSQRLAGESPGELFF. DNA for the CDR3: TGTGCCAGCAGCCAGAGGTTAGCGGGAGAAAGCCCCGGGGAGCTGTTTTTT.